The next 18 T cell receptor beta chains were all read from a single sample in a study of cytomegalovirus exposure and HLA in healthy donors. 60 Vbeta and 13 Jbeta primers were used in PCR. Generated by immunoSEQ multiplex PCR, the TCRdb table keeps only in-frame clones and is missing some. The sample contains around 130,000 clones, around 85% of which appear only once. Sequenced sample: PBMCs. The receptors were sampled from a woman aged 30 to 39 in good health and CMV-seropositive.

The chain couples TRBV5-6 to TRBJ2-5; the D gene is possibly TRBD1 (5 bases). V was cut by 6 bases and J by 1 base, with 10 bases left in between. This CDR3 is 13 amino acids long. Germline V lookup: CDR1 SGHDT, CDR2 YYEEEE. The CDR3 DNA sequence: TGTGCCAGCAAACAGGTGTTCCAAGAGACCCAGTACTTC. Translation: CASKQVFQETQYF.

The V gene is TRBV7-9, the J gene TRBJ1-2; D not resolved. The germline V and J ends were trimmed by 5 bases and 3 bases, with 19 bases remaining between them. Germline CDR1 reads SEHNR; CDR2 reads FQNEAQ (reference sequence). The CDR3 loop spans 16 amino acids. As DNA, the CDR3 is TGTGCCAGCAGCCTTAGAACACCCAGGTTTGACTATGGCTACACCTTC. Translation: CASSLRTPRFDYGYTF. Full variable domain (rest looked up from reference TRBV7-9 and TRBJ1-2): DTGVSQNPRHKITKRGQNVTFRCDPISEHNRLYWYRQTLGQGPEFLTYFQNEAQLEKSRLLSDRFSAERPKGSFSTLEIQRTEQGDSAMYLCASSLRTPRFDYGYTFGSGTRLTVV.

The CDR3 reads CASSVGGNAGNEQFF. CDR3 nucleotides: TGTGCCAGCAGCGTAGGGGGGAATGCGGGGAATGAGCAGTTCTTC. This chain joins TRBV9 and TRBJ2-1; D possibly corresponds to TRBD2 (6 bases). The V and J ends lost 0 bases and 7 bases respectively, with 14 bases between them. CDR1 SGDLS and CDR2 YYNGEE come from the germline V gene. This CDR3 is 15 amino acids long.

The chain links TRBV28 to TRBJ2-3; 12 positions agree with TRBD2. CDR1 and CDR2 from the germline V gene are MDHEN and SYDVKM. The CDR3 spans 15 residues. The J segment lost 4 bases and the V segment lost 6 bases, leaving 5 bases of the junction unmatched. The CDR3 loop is CASRATSGRSDTQYF. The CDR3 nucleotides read TGTGCCAGCAGGGCTACTAGCGGGAGGTCAGATACGCAGTATTTT.

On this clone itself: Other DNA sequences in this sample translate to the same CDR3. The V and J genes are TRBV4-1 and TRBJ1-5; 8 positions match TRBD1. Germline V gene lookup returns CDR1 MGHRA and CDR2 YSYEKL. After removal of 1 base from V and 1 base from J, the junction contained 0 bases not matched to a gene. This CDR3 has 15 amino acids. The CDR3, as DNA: TGCGCCAGCAGCCAAGGGACAGGGAGCAATCAGCCCCAGCATTTT. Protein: CASSQGTGSNQPQHF.

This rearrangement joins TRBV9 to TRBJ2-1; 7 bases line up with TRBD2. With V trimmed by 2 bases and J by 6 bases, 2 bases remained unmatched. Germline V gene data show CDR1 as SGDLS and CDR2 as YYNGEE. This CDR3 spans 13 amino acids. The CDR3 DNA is TGTGCCAGCAGCGTGGGAGGGGTCAATGAGCAGTTCTTC. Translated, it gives CASSVGGVNEQFF.

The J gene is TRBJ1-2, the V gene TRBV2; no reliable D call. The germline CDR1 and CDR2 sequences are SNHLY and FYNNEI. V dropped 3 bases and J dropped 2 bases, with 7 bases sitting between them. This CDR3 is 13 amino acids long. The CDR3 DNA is TGTGCCAGCAGTGACTCCGGGAACTATGGCTACACCTTC. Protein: CASSDSGNYGYTF.

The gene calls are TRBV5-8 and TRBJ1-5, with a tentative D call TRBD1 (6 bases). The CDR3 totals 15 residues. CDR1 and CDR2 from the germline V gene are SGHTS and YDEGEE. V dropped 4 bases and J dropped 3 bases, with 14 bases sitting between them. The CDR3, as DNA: TGTGCCAGCAGCCCGCCCGGGACATACAATCAGCCCCAGCATTTT. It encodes CASSPPGTYNQPQHF.

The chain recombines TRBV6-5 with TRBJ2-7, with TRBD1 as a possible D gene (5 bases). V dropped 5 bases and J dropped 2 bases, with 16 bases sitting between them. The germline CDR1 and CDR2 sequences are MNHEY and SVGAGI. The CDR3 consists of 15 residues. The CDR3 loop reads CASSPSPDRTYEQYF. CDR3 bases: TGTGCCAGCAGTCCTTCCCCTGACAGAACCTACGAGCAGTACTTC.

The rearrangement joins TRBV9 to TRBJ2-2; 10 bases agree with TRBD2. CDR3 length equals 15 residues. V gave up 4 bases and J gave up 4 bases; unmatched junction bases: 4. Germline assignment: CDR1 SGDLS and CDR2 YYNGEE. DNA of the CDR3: TGTGCCAGCAGCCCTAGCGGGAGCACCACCGGGGAGCTGTTTTTT. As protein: CASSPSGSTTGELFF.

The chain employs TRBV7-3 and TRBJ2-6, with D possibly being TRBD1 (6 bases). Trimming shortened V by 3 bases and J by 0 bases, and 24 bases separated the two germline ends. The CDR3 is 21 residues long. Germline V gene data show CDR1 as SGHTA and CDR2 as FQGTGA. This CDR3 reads CASSFPGTARGESSGANVLTF. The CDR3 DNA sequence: TGTGCCAGCAGCTTCCCAGGGACGGCCAGGGGAGAGTCCTCTGGGGCCAACGTCCTGACTTTC.

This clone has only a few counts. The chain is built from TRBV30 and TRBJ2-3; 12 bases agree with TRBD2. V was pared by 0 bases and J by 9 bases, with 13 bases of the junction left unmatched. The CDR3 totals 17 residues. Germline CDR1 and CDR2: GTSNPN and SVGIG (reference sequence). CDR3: CAWSVWASGGAEDTQYF. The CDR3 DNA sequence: TGTGCCTGGAGTGTATGGGCTAGCGGGGGGGCCGAGGACACGCAGTATTTT.

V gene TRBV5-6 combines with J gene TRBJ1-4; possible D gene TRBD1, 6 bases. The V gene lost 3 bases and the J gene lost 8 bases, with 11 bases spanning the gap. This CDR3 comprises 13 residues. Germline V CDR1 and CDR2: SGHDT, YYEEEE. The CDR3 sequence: CASSSPGQEKLFF. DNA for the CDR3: TGTGCCAGCAGCTCCCCTGGACAGGAAAAACTGTTTTTT.

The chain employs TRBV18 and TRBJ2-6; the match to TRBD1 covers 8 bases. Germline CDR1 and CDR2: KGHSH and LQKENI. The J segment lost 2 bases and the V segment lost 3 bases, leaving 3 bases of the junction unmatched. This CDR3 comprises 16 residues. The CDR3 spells CASSPYRGTGANVLTF. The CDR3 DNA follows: TGTGCCAGCTCACCTTACAGGGGGACTGGGGCCAACGTCCTGACTTTC.

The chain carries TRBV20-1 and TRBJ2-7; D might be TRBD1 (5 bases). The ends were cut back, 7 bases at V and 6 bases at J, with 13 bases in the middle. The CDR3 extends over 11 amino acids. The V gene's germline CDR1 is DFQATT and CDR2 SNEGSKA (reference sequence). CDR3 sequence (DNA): TGCAGTGTTGGGCAAACAGGCGAGCAGTACTTC. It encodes CSVGQTGEQYF.

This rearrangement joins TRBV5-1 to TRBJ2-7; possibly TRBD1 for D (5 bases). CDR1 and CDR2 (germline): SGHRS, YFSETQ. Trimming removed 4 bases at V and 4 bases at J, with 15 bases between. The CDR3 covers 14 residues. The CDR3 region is CASSQTRPGYEQYF. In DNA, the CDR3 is TGCGCCAGCAGCCAGACTCGTCCAGGGTACGAGCAGTACTTC.

CDR3 nucleotide sequence: TGTGCCAGCTCGACAGCCCTCCCTCTACTTAACTATGGCTACACCTTC. It translates to CASSTALPLLNYGYTF. This rearrangement joins TRBV18 to TRBJ1-2; perhaps TRBD1 as D (5 bases). The germline gives CDR1 KGHSH, CDR2 LQKENI. The CDR3 length is 16 residues. V was trimmed by 6 bases and J by 1 base, leaving 18 bases between them.

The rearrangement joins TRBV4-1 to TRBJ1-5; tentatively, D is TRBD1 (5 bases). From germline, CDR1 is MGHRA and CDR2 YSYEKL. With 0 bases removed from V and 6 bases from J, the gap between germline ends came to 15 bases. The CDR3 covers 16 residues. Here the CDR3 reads CASSQEGGTGFQPQHF. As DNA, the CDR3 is TGCGCCAGCAGCCAAGAGGGCGGGACGGGATTTCAGCCCCAGCATTTT.